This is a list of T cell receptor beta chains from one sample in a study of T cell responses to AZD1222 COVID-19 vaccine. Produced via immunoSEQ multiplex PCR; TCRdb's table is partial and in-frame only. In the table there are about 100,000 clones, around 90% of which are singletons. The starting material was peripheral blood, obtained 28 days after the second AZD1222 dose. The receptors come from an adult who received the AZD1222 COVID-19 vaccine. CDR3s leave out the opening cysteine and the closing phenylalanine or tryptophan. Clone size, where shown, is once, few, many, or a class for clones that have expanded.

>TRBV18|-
ASSPRSGSRYEQY
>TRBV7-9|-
ASSFEGVHEQY
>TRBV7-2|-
ASSLNAGAVNYGYT
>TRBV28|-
ASSSTSYGYT
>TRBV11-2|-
ASRTGGGRSQETQY
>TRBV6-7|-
ASSRPPKSGANVLT
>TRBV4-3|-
ASSQASSGGYEQF
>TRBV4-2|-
ASSPALRSYEQY
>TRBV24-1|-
ATSDPGRAGTGELF
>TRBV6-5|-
ASSYSRERADTQY
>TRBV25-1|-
ASSEGGTGGVIQY
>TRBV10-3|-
AISVGQGSYEQY
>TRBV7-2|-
ASSLGTGGYT
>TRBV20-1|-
SANAKNIQY
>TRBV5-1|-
ASSLGEMNTEAF
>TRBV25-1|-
ASSESPGHCT
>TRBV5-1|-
ASSYSGRLNTEAF
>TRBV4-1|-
ASSQDRGGGQPQH
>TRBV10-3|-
AISESNRGGLGSEQF
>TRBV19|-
ASSISMANQPQH
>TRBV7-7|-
ASSLDPGRRNEQF
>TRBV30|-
AFRDILGSQPGDSGNTIY
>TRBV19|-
ASSTIYRENQPQH
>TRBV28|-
ASCTGLSPLH
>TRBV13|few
ASSRIGGGKGGHEQY
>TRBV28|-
ASSRGSTGSYEQY
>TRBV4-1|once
ASSLDGQETQY
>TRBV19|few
ASSTGQGLAYNEQF
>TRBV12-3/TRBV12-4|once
ASSFAEAGYT
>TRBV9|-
ASSASGGGAKNIQY
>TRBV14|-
ASSPGPPKQY
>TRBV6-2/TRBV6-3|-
ASSPGTGANEQF
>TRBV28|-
ASRNRGLRNQPQH
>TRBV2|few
ASSRDRGTDTQY
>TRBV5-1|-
ACAAGTTHKDYGYT
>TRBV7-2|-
ASSLVDRNYGYT
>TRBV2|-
ASRKSDIGGYGYT
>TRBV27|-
ASSFGGGYEQY
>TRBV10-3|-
AISEYELMNTEAF
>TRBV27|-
ASSFSNGQIAPLH
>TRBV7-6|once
ASRGGQGAWETQY
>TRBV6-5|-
ASRTQMNTEAF
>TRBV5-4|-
ASSQGGGSMNTEAF
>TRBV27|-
ASSEVAGNTIY
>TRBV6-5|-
ASSYLGGRAEAF
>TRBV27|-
ASSVGTSGRIHTTDTQY
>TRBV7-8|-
ASSLVSPQGFKETQY
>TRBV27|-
ASSLSLTSGGYNEQF